Below, 26 T cell receptor beta chains from the same sample are listed, as sequenced in a study of molecular identifiers for immune sequencing clone quantification. Each CDR3 protein gets one entry after TCRdb re-called the PCR reads with MiXCR. Of roughly 86,000 distinct CDR3 sequences listed, roughly 19% are singletons. The sample taken for sequencing was naive CD8+ T cells from blood, with Jurkat cell RNA spiked in. Stated subset: FACS-sorted CD8+CD4-CCR7+CD45RA+ naive T cells. These receptors all come from a human donor in good health. Some libraries in this study had Jurkat cell RNA spiked in.

This clonotype was detected a few times. A much more abundant neighbour one base away suggests this may be a read error. The rearrangement joins TRBV5-1 to TRBJ1-1; D is unclear. Trimming pared 0 bases from V and 1 base from J, leaving 13 bases between. This CDR3 contains 16 residues. Germline V lookup: CDR1 SGHRS, CDR2 YFSETQ. CDR3 in amino acids: CASSLAELGRNTEAFF. CDR3 nucleotide sequence: TGCGCCAGCAGCTTGGCCGAGTTGGGCAGGAACACTGAAGCTTTCTTT.

This clonotype was seen at least ten times. This chain links TRBV28 with TRBJ2-4; D may be TRBD1 (5 bases). V was cut by 5 bases and J by 2 bases, with 19 bases left in between. Germline CDR1 is MDHEN and CDR2 is SYDVKM. There are 17 residues in the CDR3. CDR3 amino acids: CASSLIQDHRTKNIQYF. The CDR3 nucleotides are TGTGCCAGCAGTCTCATCCAAGATCACAGGACCAAAAACATTCAGTACTTC. The complete variable domain, with remaining parts taken from reference TRBV28 and TRBJ2-4, reads DVKVTQSSRYLVKRTGEKVFLECVQDMDHENMFWYRQDPGLGLRLIYFSYDVKMKEKGDIPEGYSVSREKKERFSLILESASTNQTSMYLCASSLIQDHRTKNIQYFGAGTRLSVL.

This clonotype was observed a handful of times. The rearrangement uses TRBV6-1 and TRBJ2-5; D is possibly TRBD1 (5 bases). Germline V lookup: CDR1 MNHNS, CDR2 SASEGT. V was shortened by 7 bases and J by 2 bases, with 14 bases between the two germline ends. This CDR3 region has 14 residues. As DNA, the CDR3 is TGTGCCAGCACTTCTAGGGGTAAACAAGAGACCCAGTACTTC. Encoded protein: CASTSRGKQETQYF.

This clonotype was observed many times. The chain joins TRBV6-1 to TRBJ2-1; a weak D match, TRBD2 (5 bases). This CDR3 contains 16 residues. Germline V gene data show CDR1 as MNHNS and CDR2 as SASEGT. V shed 1 base and J shed 2 bases, with 12 bases lying between them. The CDR3 spells CASSEDWLAPYNEQFF. The CDR3 DNA sequence: TGTGCCAGCAGTGAAGATTGGCTAGCTCCCTACAATGAGCAGTTCTTC.

Regarding this clonotype: A single base separates this from a much larger clone, so it may be a read error. This chain joins TRBV27 and TRBJ1-1; 7 bases match TRBD1. CDR1 MNHEY and CDR2 SMNVEV come from the germline V gene (reference sequence). This CDR3 comprises 12 residues. The CDR3 here is CASRTGVTETFF. CDR3 coding DNA: TGTGCCAGCAGAACAGGGGTGACTGAAACTTTCTTT.

This clonotype was detected ten times or more. The rearrangement links TRBV5-6 to TRBJ1-1, with TRBD1 matching over 9 bases. The V and J ends lost 0 bases and 1 base, in that order; junction bases with no gene match: 1. CDR1 SGHDT and CDR2 YYEEEE come from the germline V gene. CDR3 length: 15 amino acids. DNA of the CDR3: TGTGCCAGCAGCTTGGCGGGACAGGGGAACACTGAAGCTTTCTTT. This gives the protein CASSLAGQGNTEAFF.

This clonotype has a handful of counts. J is TRBJ2-1 and V is TRBV29-1; D is uncertain. V lost 5 bases and J 0 bases, leaving 11 bases between the germline ends. Germline V gene data show CDR1 as SQVTM and CDR2 as ANQGSEA. This CDR3 is 14 amino acids long. The CDR3 region has the DNA TGCAGCGTTCTCCACATCAGCTCCTACAATGAGCAGTTCTTC. Translating it yields CSVLHISSYNEQFF.

This clonotype was detected ten times or more. This CDR3 reads CASSQTGLSYNEQFF. The CDR3 DNA reads TGTGCCAGCAGTCAAACAGGGTTGAGCTACAATGAGCAGTTCTTC. The J gene is TRBJ2-1, the V gene TRBV6-5, with D tentatively TRBD1 (6 bases). The CDR3 is 15 residues long. Trimming took off 5 bases at V and 3 bases at J, with 14 bases between the two ends. CDR1 and CDR2 from the germline V gene are MNHEY and SVGAGI.

This clonotype has at least ten counts. The chain joins TRBV20-1 to TRBJ2-5; possible D gene TRBD2, 5 bases. Germline values: CDR1 DFQATT, CDR2 SNEGSKA (reference sequence). The CDR3 contains 14 residues. With 7 bases removed from V and 0 bases from J, the gap between germline ends came to 15 bases. Here the CDR3 reads CSVPRVPYQETQYF. As DNA, the CDR3 is TGCAGTGTTCCGCGGGTTCCGTACCAAGAGACCCAGTACTTC.

Ten or more counts support this clonotype. The chain employs TRBV4-3 and TRBJ2-5, with 7 nucleotides matching TRBD1. V dropped 4 bases and J dropped 5; count of bases not matched to a gene: 13. This CDR3 spans 16 amino acids. The V gene's germline CDR1 is LGHNA and CDR2 YSLEER. CDR3 sequence (DNA): TGCGCCAGCAGCCCTAGGGGGCAGGGTGGATTGGAGACCCAGTACTTC. Translating gives CASSPRGQGGLETQYF.

This clonotype was detected ten times or more. The J gene is TRBJ2-6, the V gene TRBV14; D remains ambiguous. Trimming removed 2 bases from V and 0 bases from J, with 5 bases in between. CDR3 length equals 15 residues. Germline V lookup: CDR1 SGHDN, CDR2 FVKESK. The CDR3 DNA reads as TGTGCCAGCAGCCAATTCGTCTCTGGGGCCAACGTCCTGACTTTC. Translating gives CASSQFVSGANVLTF.

The sample holds many counts of this clonotype. V and J are TRBV19 and TRBJ2-5; TRBD2 is a possible D gene (6 bases). Germline assignment: CDR1 LNHDA and CDR2 SQIVND (reference sequence). The CDR3 spans 13 residues. Trimming pared 8 bases from V and 5 bases from J, leaving 15 bases between. Here the CDR3 DNA reads TGTGCCAGTCAAAGGAGGGCCGGTGAGACCCAGTACTTC. It codes for CASQRRAGETQYF.

There are a few counts of this clonotype. J is TRBJ2-1 and V is TRBV6-1, with 12 bases matching TRBD2. Germline V gene sequence: CDR1 MNHNS, CDR2 SASEGT. V dropped 5 bases and J dropped 9; count of bases not matched to a gene: 29. The CDR3 is 22 amino acids. The CDR3: CASSLRYVGLAGRGDSTVEQFF. The DNA for the CDR3 is TGTGCCAGCAGTCTAAGATACGTTGGACTAGCGGGGAGGGGAGATTCTACAGTTGAGCAGTTCTTC.

This clonotype was counted at least ten times. This sequence joins TRBV6-6 and TRBJ2-3, with D possibly TRBD2 on 6 matching bases. CDR1 is MNHNY and CDR2 is SVGAGI in the germline V gene (reference sequence). The CDR3 has 17 residues. The V end lost 6 bases, the J end lost 0 bases, and 19 bases lay between the germline ends. CDR3 in DNA: TGTGCCAGCAGCCCCCCCGTGGGAGGCTTTAGCACAGATACGCAGTATTTT. Encoded protein: CASSPPVGGFSTDTQYF.

At least ten counts were recorded for this clonotype. V is TRBV7-9 and J is TRBJ2-3, with TRBD2 matching 11 bases. This CDR3 comprises 16 residues. The germline V gene has CDR1 SEHNR and CDR2 FQNEAQ (reference sequence). Germline trimming cut 5 bases from V and 5 bases from J; bases unmatched to any gene: 9. CDR3 nucleotides: TGTGCCAGCAGCCCCAATAGCGGGAGGGCCCGAGATACGCAGTATTTT. It yields the protein CASSPNSGRARDTQYF. Variable domain in full (rest from reference TRBV7-9 and TRBJ2-3): DTGVSQNPRHKITKRGQNVTFRCDPISEHNRLYWYRQTLGQGPEFLTYFQNEAQLEKSRLLSDRFSAERPKGSFSTLEIQRTEQGDSAMYLCASSPNSGRARDTQYFGPGTRLTVL.

This clonotype was picked up many times. The V call is TRBV6-2 or TRBV6-3, the J call TRBJ1-1; 8 bases are a match to TRBD1. V lost 8 bases and J lost 3; bases outside the gene matches: 5. Germline values: CDR1 MNHEY, CDR2 SVGEGT. The CDR3 covers 13 residues. The CDR3 coding sequence is TGTGCCAGCGTGACAGGGGTGGACACTGAAGCTTTCTTT. It is translated as CASVTGVDTEAFF.

About this clonotype: A read error may explain this, as a much larger clone is one base away. This chain connects TRBV19 to TRBJ1-5, with D maybe TRBD1 (5 bases). CDR3 length equals 18 residues. Trimming pared 4 bases from V and 3 bases from J, leaving 22 bases between. Germline CDR1 reads LNHDA; CDR2 reads SQIVND (reference sequence). CDR3 DNA: TGTGCCAGTAGTAGTTGGGCAAGGGGCGATCTCTCCAATCAGCCCCAGCATTTT. It translates to CASSSWARGDLSNQPQHF.

This clonotype was picked up many times. The CDR3 coding sequence is TGCAGCGTTGAGGTAACCCTAGATGGGGCCAACGTCCTGACTTTC. This sequence encodes CSVEVTLDGANVLTF. This chain connects TRBV29-1 to TRBJ2-6; D ambiguous. This CDR3 spans 15 amino acids. Germline V lookup: CDR1 SQVTM, CDR2 ANQGSEA. V lost 3 bases to trimming and J lost 3 bases, with 12 bases between them.

Of note for this clonotype: A much larger clone differs by one base, so this may be a read error. V gene TRBV4-3 combines with J gene TRBJ2-7; D tentatively fits TRBD1 or TRBD2 (5 bases each). This CDR3 is 14 amino acids long. The V gene's germline CDR1 is LGHNA and CDR2 YSLEER. The CDR3 region is CASSQVGASYEQHF. CDR3 bases: TGCGCCAGCAGCCAAGTCGGGGCCTCCTACGAGCAGCACTTC.

This clonotype has ten or more counts. The chain couples TRBV20-1 to TRBJ1-1; D call uncertain. Trimming cost V 0 bases and J 1 base, with 18 bases left between them. Germline CDR1 and CDR2: DFQATT and SNEGSKA (reference sequence). The length of the CDR3 is 17 residues. The DNA for the CDR3 is TGCAGTGCTAGAGATTGGTTGGCCTCTATCCCGAACACTGAAGCTTTCTTT. Translation gives CSARDWLASIPNTEAFF.

Worth noting for this clonotype: The final CDR3 position lacks the conserved phenylalanine or tryptophan, pointing to a likely read error. This chain joins TRBV12-3 or TRBV12-4 and TRBJ2-5; 9 nucleotides match TRBD2. The CDR3 is made up of 16 amino acids. J lost 2 bases, V lost 6 bases, and 10 bases had no gene match. The CDR3 DNA sequence: TGTGCCAGCAGCCCAGGGCTAGCGGGACCTCAAGAGACCCAGTACTCC. Residues: CASSPGLAGPQETQYS.

This clonotype has a count of ten or more. One end of the junction fails to match germline, which may point to a read error. In DNA, the CDR3 is TGTGCCAGCAGTCCTGGGACAGGGGGCTTGGGCGAGCACTTC. As protein: CASSPGTGGLGEHF. The rearrangement uses TRBV27 and TRBJ2-7, with 12 bases that match TRBD1. There are 14 residues in the CDR3. Germline V lookup: CDR1 MNHEY, CDR2 SMNVEV (reference sequence).

With regard to this clonotype: One base away lies a much larger clone, so this may be a sequencing read error. The CDR3 nucleotides read TGTGCCAGCAGCCCAGTTCGGGGGGACCAAGAGACCCAGTACTTC. Amino acid sequence: CASSPVRGDQETQYF. The genes are TRBV3-1 and TRBJ2-5; 7 bases are shared with TRBD2. The CDR3 runs 15 residues. The ends lost 4 bases at V and 0 bases at J; junction bases unmatched: 5. Per the germline V gene, CDR1 is LGHDT and CDR2 is YNNKEL (reference sequence).

This clonotype was counted many times. The J gene is TRBJ1-5, the V gene TRBV10-2, with TRBD1 identical over 7 bases. Unmatched junction bases numbered 6, after V lost 4 bases and J lost 6 bases. CDR3 length equals 14 residues. The germline CDR1 and CDR2 sequences are WSHSY and SAAADI. The CDR3 nucleotides read TGCGCCAGCAGTGGGGGCAGGGGGGGTCAGCCCCAGCATTTT. This gives the protein CASSGGRGGQPQHF.

This clonotype was counted many times. The rearrangement links TRBV24-1 to TRBJ2-2; D remains ambiguous. The germline V gene encodes CDR1 KGHDR and CDR2 SFDVKD. There are 13 residues in the CDR3. V was cut by 4 bases and J by 4 bases, with 6 bases left in between. In DNA form, the CDR3 reads TGTGCCACCAGTGAACAGTTCACCGGGGAGCTGTTTTTT. This translates into CATSEQFTGELFF.

Ten or more counts support this clonotype. V usage is TRBV7-9 and J usage is TRBJ2-1; 9 bases align to TRBD2. Germline lookup yields CDR1 SEHNR and CDR2 FQNEAQ (reference sequence). The CDR3 length is 17 residues. V shed 6 bases, J shed 1 base, and the junction held 10 bases outside the gene matches. The CDR3 spells CASRSSGSIWSYNEQFF. The CDR3 region has the DNA TGTGCCAGCAGAAGTAGCGGGAGTATTTGGTCCTACAATGAGCAGTTCTTC.